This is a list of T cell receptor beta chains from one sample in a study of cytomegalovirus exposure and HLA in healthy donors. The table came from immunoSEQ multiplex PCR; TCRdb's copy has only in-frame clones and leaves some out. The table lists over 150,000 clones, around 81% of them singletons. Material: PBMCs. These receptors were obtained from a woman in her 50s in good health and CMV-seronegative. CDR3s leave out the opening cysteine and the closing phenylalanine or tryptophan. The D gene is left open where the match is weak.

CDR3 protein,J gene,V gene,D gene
SARTGGEQY,TRBJ2-7,TRBV20-1,TRBD2
ASSALNEQF,TRBJ2-1,TRBV25-1,.
ASSSVTGAYEQY,TRBJ2-7,TRBV7-9,TRBD1
ASSKACGAARGAEAF,TRBJ1-1,TRBV21-1,.
ASSPRTPGELF,TRBJ2-2,TRBV7-9,.
ASSFTSSYNEQF,TRBJ2-1,TRBV27,.
ASTGTESQPQH,TRBJ1-5,TRBV19,TRBD1
ASSVRLAGVSGELF,TRBJ2-2,TRBV5-6,TRBD2
ASSSVVAGHYNEQF,TRBJ2-1,TRBV5-4,TRBD2
ASSGGSDGYT,TRBJ1-2,TRBV6-6,.
ASSVEPSGGEQF,TRBJ2-1,TRBV9,TRBD2
ASSQDTRSYNEQF,TRBJ2-1,TRBV7-3,.
ASSPSQGRTNEKLF,TRBJ1-4,TRBV14,.
ASSLSGRAYNEQF,TRBJ2-1,TRBV7-9,TRBD2
ASKVGGGANTEAF,TRBJ1-1,TRBV5-6,.
ASSFGLSLTRGSTDTQY,TRBJ2-3,TRBV12-1,.
ASSIAAGGPYNEQF,TRBJ2-1,TRBV19,TRBD2
ASSSRTGDGNTIY,TRBJ1-3,TRBV7-9,TRBD1
ASQQSMVAGGRNNQPQH,TRBJ1-5,TRBV19,.
AWAIDRGLYEQY,TRBJ2-7,TRBV30,TRBD1
ASSSVTRKSTDTQY,TRBJ2-3,TRBV5-4,.
ASSGGGPHSY,TRBJ2-7,TRBV2,.
ASSPEHGRYYNEQF,TRBJ2-1,TRBV27,.
ASSSRGASGANVLT,TRBJ2-6,TRBV7-2,.
ASSPGDNLNSPLH,TRBJ1-6,TRBV4-2,.
ASSGGGVYNEQF,TRBJ2-1,TRBV7-9,TRBD2
AWRRQGGEKLF,TRBJ1-4,TRBV30,TRBD1
ASSKGTGRSNTEAF,TRBJ1-1,TRBV14,TRBD1
ASSQTTTGRTYEQY,TRBJ2-7,TRBV4-3,.
ASSLGTGDAGELF,TRBJ2-2,TRBV4-3,TRBD1
ASSTLGYGYT,TRBJ1-2,TRBV19,.
ASSLVAGDSYNEQF,TRBJ2-1,TRBV11-2,TRBD2
SVGEETQY,TRBJ2-5,TRBV29-1,.
ATSRGANTEAF,TRBJ1-1,TRBV15,.
ASSLQITDTQY,TRBJ2-3,TRBV5-6,.
ASSESSGSEQY,TRBJ2-7,TRBV10-2,.
ASSPTGGAEAF,TRBJ1-1,TRBV9,.
ASSSREGPLEQF,TRBJ2-1,TRBV4-3,TRBD2
ASVPSGRDTQY,TRBJ2-3,TRBV19,TRBD2
AYSPAGALEQY,TRBJ2-7,TRBV28,.
ASSPEGADYGYT,TRBJ1-2,TRBV6-6,TRBD1
ASSLGTIETQY,TRBJ2-5,TRBV7-9,.
ASSSYRDRRLQETQY,TRBJ2-5,TRBV19,TRBD1
ASRTGSSGANVLT,TRBJ2-6,TRBV2,.
ASSLDQGYGYT,TRBJ1-2,TRBV7-9,.
ASSPPGETQY,TRBJ2-5,TRBV14,.
ATSRAGTGTNEQF,TRBJ2-1,TRBV15,TRBD1
ASSHPGAGDDGYT,TRBJ1-2,TRBV7-9,.
AWGYGPNEKLF,TRBJ1-4,TRBV30,.
ASIDVPGGMTNEKLF,TRBJ1-4,TRBV19,TRBD1
ASRLGQGGQPQH,TRBJ1-5,TRBV6-6,TRBD1
ASSVTSANEQF,TRBJ2-1,TRBV2,TRBD2
ATSIRRTVIREQY,TRBJ2-7,TRBV15,.
ASSLGTSGGTEGNIQY,TRBJ2-4,TRBV7-9,TRBD2
ASSERGANTEAF,TRBJ1-1,TRBV25-1,.